This T cell receptor beta chain was observed in a study of radiotherapy plus CTLA-4 blockade in lung cancer. Overall study context: Disease control was seen in 30% to 35% of patients, objective responses in about 18%. Notes on the study in general: After radiotherapy and ipilimumab, tumor-derived clones expanded in peripheral blood.

Patients had chemo-refractory metastatic non-small-cell lung cancer and received focal radiation plus CTLA-4 blockade that used ipilimumab. Deletions cut 1 base from V and 5 bases from J, with 11 bases between. Germline values: CDR1 GTSNPN, CDR2 SVGIG (reference sequence). CDR3 length: 13 residues. In regard to this clone: Its target is unknown.

The data were produced by immunoSEQ multiplex PCR, yet TCRdb's version contains in-frame clones alone and is incomplete. Of 50,000 to 70,000 clones in the sample, 77% were seen once. The sequencing here drew on peripheral blood, taken from a patient treated with radiotherapy plus ipilimumab. The chain couples TRBV30 to TRBJ2-5; D possibly corresponds to TRBD1 (6 bases). The TCR comes from a human donor with non-small cell lung cancer who had a partial response to radiotherapy plus ipilimumab. CDR3 sequence reads: CAWSAQGLETQYF. The CDR3 DNA reads TGTGCCTGGAGTGCTCAGGGGCTCGAGACCCAGTACTTC.